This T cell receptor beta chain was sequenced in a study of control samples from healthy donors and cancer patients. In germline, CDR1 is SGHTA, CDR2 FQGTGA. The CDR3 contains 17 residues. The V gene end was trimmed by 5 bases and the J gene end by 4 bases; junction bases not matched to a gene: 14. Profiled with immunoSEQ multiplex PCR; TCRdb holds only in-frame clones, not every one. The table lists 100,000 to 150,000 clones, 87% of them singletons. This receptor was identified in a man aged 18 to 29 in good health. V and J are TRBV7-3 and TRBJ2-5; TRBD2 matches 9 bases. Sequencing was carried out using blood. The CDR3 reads CASSKFSSREGRETQYF. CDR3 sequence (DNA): TGTGCCAGCAGCAAGTTTTCGTCGCGGGAGGGCAGAGAGACCCAGTACTTC.